Following are 3 T cell receptor beta chains from one sample sequenced in a study of cytomegalovirus exposure and HLA in healthy donors. The study ran its PCR with 60 Vbeta and 13 Jbeta primers. This table comes from immunoSEQ multiplex PCR, and its TCRdb copy is limited to in-frame clones, with some not included. This table holds 130,000 to 150,000 clones, 80% found once. Sequencing was performed on PBMCs. Receptors originate from a man aged 35 to 55 in good health and CMV-seropositive.

This rearrangement joins TRBV5-1 to TRBJ1-6, with 8 bases fitting TRBD1. This CDR3 contains 14 residues. Trimming removed 5 bases from V and 7 bases from J; junction bases left unmatched: 5. The V gene's germline CDR1 is SGHRS and CDR2 YFSETQ. As DNA, the CDR3 is TGCGCCAGCAGAGTGACAGGGGAGAATTCACCCCTCCACTTT. This gives the protein CASRVTGENSPLHF.

The chain employs TRBV11-3 and TRBJ2-6; D is perhaps TRBD2 (7 bases). The CDR3 loop spans 18 amino acids. Trimming shortened V by 7 bases and J by 0 bases, and 19 bases separated the two germline ends. In germline, CDR1 is SGHNT, CDR2 YENEEA. For the CDR3, the DNA is TGTGCCAGCATTGGGGGGGCTAATACCTACTCTGGGGCCAACGTCCTGACTTTC. Amino acids: CASIGGANTYSGANVLTF.

CDR3 sequence reads: CASSLSTGNTEAFF. The CDR3 DNA follows: TGTGCCAGCAGCTTATCAACAGGTAACACTGAAGCTTTCTTT. The J gene is TRBJ1-1, the V gene TRBV7-2; weak D call: TRBD1 (5 bases). The V and J ends lost 2 bases and 2 bases respectively, with 9 bases between them. This CDR3 spans 14 amino acids. In germline, CDR1 is SGHTA, CDR2 FQGNSA. Full variable domain (rest looked up from reference TRBV7-2 and TRBJ1-1): GAGVSQSPSNKVTEKGKDVELRCDPISGHTALYWYRQSLGQGLEFLIYFQGNSAPDKSGLPSDRFSAERTGGSVSTLTIQRTQQEDSAVYLCASSLSTGNTEAFFGQGTRLTVV.